This T cell receptor (beta chain) was captured by sequencing in a study of technical replicates of blood from several donors. Assay: immunoSEQ multiplex PCR; the TCRdb copy retains only in-frame clones and omits some. This sample has fewer than 60,000 clones, with about 96% found just once. There are 14 residues in the CDR3. The V gene end was trimmed by 4 bases and the J gene end by 9 bases; junction bases not matched to a gene: 3. Germline V lookup: CDR1 KGHSH, CDR2 LQKENI. This sequence was found in a human donor in good health. Some clones in this sample may be carry-over from other donors' samples. The sequenced material came from PBMCs. The rearrangement joins TRBV18 to TRBJ2-1; 13 bases align to TRBD2. CDR3 in amino acids: CASSLGLAGAEQFF. The CDR3 DNA reads TGTGCCAGCTCACTCGGACTAGCGGGGGCTGAGCAGTTCTTC.